Listed below are T cell receptor beta chains from one sample, sequenced in a study of blood T cells in healthy people across ages. In TCRdb, the 5' RACE reads were re-called with MiXCR into one record per CDR3 protein. The sample holds approximately 730,000 distinct CDR3 sequences, approximately 43% seen once. Sequenced: blood. Receptors originate from a woman aged 55-75 years in good health. Both conserved end residues are part of each CDR3. Fields, in order: CDR3 protein, J gene, V gene.

CDR3: CASSQAGNGLYNEQYF
J: TRBJ2-5
V: TRBV3-1

CDR3: CASSRGLVAEETQYF
J: TRBJ2-5
V: TRBV4-3

CDR3: CSATLSTDTQYF
J: TRBJ2-3
V: TRBV29-1

CDR3: CASSYSTQGGGYTF
J: TRBJ1-2
V: TRBV6-2/TRBV6-3

CDR3: CASRLAGGPRNYEQYF
J: TRBJ2-7
V: TRBV5-1

CDR3: CASSHGTNNEQYF
J: TRBJ2-7
V: TRBV28

CDR3: CSVEEAGGGYGYTF
J: TRBJ1-2
V: TRBV29-1

CDR3: CASRRRGSSYNEQFF
J: TRBJ2-1
V: TRBV6-2/TRBV6-3

CDR3: CASSRGGLADYEQYF
J: TRBJ2-7
V: TRBV6-1

CDR3: CASSAHTENEQFF
J: TRBJ2-1
V: TRBV7-3

CDR3: CASSQDGEYYGYTF
J: TRBJ1-2
V: TRBV4-3

CDR3: CASSYRNTDTQYF
J: TRBJ2-3
V: TRBV6-2/TRBV6-3

CDR3: CASSLLQGGYEQYF
J: TRBJ2-7
V: TRBV7-2

CDR3: CASSVASHSYEQYF
J: TRBJ2-7
V: TRBV9

CDR3: CASSQGTGGGPSPLHF
J: TRBJ1-6
V: TRBV4-3

CDR3: CASSLTGGKNIQYF
J: NA
V: TRBV7-3

CDR3: CASSQGPLLAGEGEQYF
J: TRBJ2-5
V: TRBV4-3

CDR3: CASKGWQGTYEQYF
J: TRBJ2-7
V: TRBV7-9

CDR3: CASTRGPNTDTQYF
J: TRBJ2-3
V: TRBV6-2/TRBV6-3

CDR3: CSASRDPSTDTQYF
J: TRBJ2-3
V: TRBV20-1

CDR3: CASSEAGTFSYNEQFF
J: TRBJ2-1
V: TRBV6-1

CDR3: CASGRRGTNTGELFF
J: TRBJ2-2
V: TRBV5-1

CDR3: CASSFPGVGTDTQYF
J: TRBJ2-3
V: TRBV7-2

CDR3: CASSGPGREPDTQYF
J: TRBJ2-3
V: TRBV9

CDR3: CGVEGSGIGYTF
J: TRBJ1-2
V: TRBV29-1

CDR3: CASSLMWGGTGELFF
J: TRBJ2-2
V: TRBV12-3/TRBV12-4

CDR3: CSVEEHGNEKLFF
J: TRBJ1-4
V: TRBV29-1

CDR3: CASSLQRGVMTQYF
J: TRBJ2-5
V: TRBV7-2

CDR3: CRTTGGETGAFF
J: TRBJ1-1
V: TRBV29-1

CDR3: CSVESSVGYEQYF
J: TRBJ2-7
V: TRBV29-1

CDR3: CASSYHSEQYF
J: TRBJ2-7
V: TRBV6-2/TRBV6-3

CDR3: CASSPVRTSGNNEQYF
J: TRBJ2-7
V: TRBV5-6

CDR3: CVSRTDASYEQYF
J: TRBJ2-7
V: TRBV5-1

CDR3: CASSPRLAGGPGDTQYF
J: TRBJ2-3
V: TRBV7-3

CDR3: CASSYGGQGYEQYF
J: TRBJ2-7
V: TRBV6-5